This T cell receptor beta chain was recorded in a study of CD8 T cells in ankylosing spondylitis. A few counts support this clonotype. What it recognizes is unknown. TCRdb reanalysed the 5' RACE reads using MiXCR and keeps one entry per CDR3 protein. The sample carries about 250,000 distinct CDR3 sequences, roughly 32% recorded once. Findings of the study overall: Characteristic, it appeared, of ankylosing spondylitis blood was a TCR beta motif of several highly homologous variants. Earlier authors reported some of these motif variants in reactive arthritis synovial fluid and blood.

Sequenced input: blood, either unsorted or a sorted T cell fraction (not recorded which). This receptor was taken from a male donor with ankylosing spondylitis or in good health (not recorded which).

The CDR3 coding sequence is TGCGCCAGCAGCCCACTAGACAGGGTGGGGGAGCAGTACTTC. Translated, it gives CASSPLDRVGEQYF. The chain uses TRBV4-1 and TRBJ2-7, with 7 bases lining up with TRBD1. The CDR3 is 14 amino acids. Germline CDR1 MGHRA, CDR2 YSYEKL. With V trimmed by 4 bases and J by 7 bases, 10 bases remained unmatched.